Below are 18 T cell receptor beta chains sequenced from a single sample in a study of control samples from healthy donors and cancer patients. Only in-frame clones appear in the TCRdb table, and some are missing; sequencing was by immunoSEQ multiplex PCR. The sample lists 90,000 to 140,000 clones; under 90% were seen once. The sample consisted of blood. All receptors derive from a woman aged 50 to 60 in good health.

This clone was seen many times. The chain links TRBV6-4 to TRBJ2-1; the D is unclear. The CDR3 length is 13 residues. Germline-derived CDR1 and CDR2 are MRHNA and SNTAGT. The V and J ends lost 6 bases and 6 bases respectively, with 12 bases between them. In nucleotides, the CDR3 is TGTGCCAGCAGCCCGGGTTTTGGCAATGAGCAGTTCTTC. It codes for CASSPGFGNEQFF.

The chain is built from TRBV5-6 and TRBJ2-7; no firm D call. The CDR3 spans 15 residues. Germline lookup yields CDR1 SGHDT and CDR2 YYEEEE. V gave up 4 bases and J gave up 2 bases, with 16 bases separating them. The CDR3 is CASSKQAVFTYEQYF. The CDR3 DNA reads TGTGCCAGCAGCAAGCAGGCAGTTTTTACCTACGAGCAGTACTTC.

This chain links TRBV24-1 with TRBJ2-1; D is perhaps TRBD1 (6 bases). This CDR3 spans 15 amino acids. Trimming took off 3 bases at V and 3 bases at J, with 11 bases between the two ends. Germline CDR1 and CDR2: KGHDR and SFDVKD. The CDR3: CATSDPQGNYNEQFF. The CDR3 nucleotides are TGTGCCACCAGTGATCCTCAGGGGAACTACAATGAGCAGTTCTTC.

In DNA form, the CDR3 reads TGTGCCAGCAGCTTCAGGGGGGCCGGCACAGATACGCAGTATTTT. Its translation: CASSFRGAGTDTQYF. This chain uses TRBV7-2 with TRBJ2-3; D perhaps matches TRBD1 (7 bases). Deletions cut 3 bases from V and 1 base from J, with 11 bases between. CDR3 length equals 15 residues. Germline assignment: CDR1 SGHTA and CDR2 FQGNSA.

The V gene is TRBV11-3, the J gene TRBJ2-6; D uncertain. This CDR3 region has 16 residues. From germline, CDR1 is SGHNT and CDR2 YENEEA. Trimming removed 5 bases from V and 1 base from J, with 12 bases in between. The CDR3 is CASSPSWVSGANVLTF. CDR3 coding DNA: TGTGCCAGCAGCCCCTCGTGGGTTTCTGGGGCCAACGTCCTGACTTTC.

This clone was recorded only once. V gene TRBV25-1 combines with J gene TRBJ2-1; maybe TRBD2 (6 bases). Between the trimmed V and J ends, which lost 10 bases and 0 bases, there was a span of 16 bases. The CDR3 is made up of 15 amino acids. Germline CDR1 is MGHDK and CDR2 is SYGVNS. The CDR3 DNA follows: TGTGCCACCGACGCGGGACGTAGCTCCTACAATGAGCAGTTCTTC. The encoded protein is CATDAGRSSYNEQFF.

Only a few counts were recorded for this clone. The CDR3 reads CSVEPGGYGYTF. The CDR3 DNA reads as TGCAGCGTTGAACCGGGGGGATATGGCTACACCTTC. The chain combines TRBV29-1 with TRBJ1-2; TRBD1 is a possible D gene (5 bases). V gave up 2 bases and J gave up 5 bases, with 9 bases separating them. The CDR3 runs to 12 residues. The germline gives CDR1 SQVTM, CDR2 ANQGSEA.

This clone was seen once. This chain uses TRBV28 with TRBJ2-2; D may be TRBD2 (5 bases). From germline, CDR1 is MDHEN and CDR2 SYDVKM. V was trimmed by 5 bases and J by 6 bases, leaving 13 bases between them. The CDR3 has 14 residues. Here the CDR3 DNA reads TGTGCCAGCAGTGACCCAACTAGGCCCGGGGAGCTGTTTTTT. It is translated as CASSDPTRPGELFF.

In its sample, this clone was seen many times. V gene TRBV10-3 combines with J gene TRBJ2-1; 14 bases line up with TRBD2. The CDR3 contains 17 residues. J lost 9 bases, V lost 4 bases, and 11 bases had no gene match. Germline lookup yields CDR1 ENHRY and CDR2 SYGVKD. This CDR3 reads CAISGSGLAGGSGEQFF. For the CDR3, the DNA is TGTGCCATCAGTGGGTCAGGACTAGCGGGAGGAAGTGGTGAGCAGTTCTTC.

The chain joins TRBV7-3 to TRBJ2-1; 12 nucleotides line up with TRBD2. The CDR3 contains 16 residues. CDR1 and CDR2 (germline): SGHTA, FQGTGA. The V segment lost 5 bases and the J segment 1 base; nucleotides outside the gene matches: 3. CDR3 protein: CASSRTSGTSYNEQFF. DNA of the CDR3: TGTGCCAGCAGCCGGACTAGCGGGACTTCCTACAATGAGCAGTTCTTC.

The chain links TRBV5-4 to TRBJ2-1, with a weak D call TRBD2 (6 bases). The CDR3 spans 16 residues. Germline-derived CDR1 and CDR2 are SGHNT and YYREEE (reference sequence). V lost 3 bases and J 8 bases, leaving 21 bases between the germline ends. CDR3 residues: CASSSGLDVLGDEQFF. The CDR3 coding sequence is TGTGCCAGCAGCTCGGGACTTGACGTCTTGGGCGATGAGCAGTTCTTC.

The V and J genes are TRBV11-3 and TRBJ2-7; possible D gene TRBD2, 6 bases. Deletions cut 0 bases from V and 5 bases from J, with 14 bases between. Germline assignment: CDR1 SGHNT and CDR2 YENEEA. The CDR3 spans 15 residues. The CDR3 reads CASSLDWRGIHEQYF. The CDR3 nucleotides read TGTGCCAGCAGCTTAGATTGGAGGGGAATCCACGAGCAGTACTTC.

The chain recombines TRBV12-3 or TRBV12-4 with TRBJ1-1, with D possibly TRBD1 on 5 matching bases. V was trimmed by 5 bases and J by 2 bases, leaving 9 bases between them. This CDR3 spans 13 amino acids. This chain's CDR3 is CASSETENTEAFF. The CDR3 DNA follows: TGTGCCAGCAGTGAGACAGAAAACACTGAAGCTTTCTTT.

CDR3 nucleotide sequence: TGTGCCAGCAGCTTGGGGATAGCGGGGAACAATGAGCAGTTCTTC. Protein sequence: CASSLGIAGNNEQFF. The chain joins TRBV5-4 to TRBJ2-1; 8 nucleotides agree with TRBD2. Germline V gene sequence: CDR1 SGHNT, CDR2 YYREEE (reference sequence). J gave up 5 bases and V 0 bases, and 4 bases lay outside the gene matches. This CDR3 is 15 amino acids long.

The chain recombines TRBV5-1 with TRBJ1-5; D is unclear. Trimming left V 4 bases short and J 2 bases short, with 13 bases between. Germline assignment: CDR1 SGHRS and CDR2 YFSETQ. The CDR3 length is 15 residues. CDR3 amino acids: CASSIESGGNQPQHF. In nucleotides, the CDR3 is TGCGCCAGCAGCATTGAATCTGGAGGCAATCAGCCCCAGCATTTT.

This rearrangement joins TRBV20-1 to TRBJ2-5, with a weak D call TRBD2 (6 bases). Trimming stripped 3 bases from V and 1 base from J, with 9 bases between. CDR1 is DFQATT and CDR2 is SNEGSKA in the germline V gene (reference sequence). CDR3 length equals 13 residues. CDR3: CSASYGGQETQYF. CDR3 DNA sequence: TGCAGTGCTAGTTACGGGGGCCAAGAGACCCAGTACTTC.

The V and J genes are TRBV4-3 and TRBJ2-5, with D perhaps TRBD1 (7 bases). Between the trimmed V and J ends, which lost 3 bases and 5 bases, there was a span of 16 bases. The CDR3 length is 15 residues. Per germline, CDR1 LGHNA and CDR2 YSLEER. The CDR3: CASSQTIQGRETQYF. The CDR3 DNA sequence: TGCGCCAGCAGCCAGACGATACAGGGGAGGGAGACCCAGTACTTC.

This clone has just a few counts. The CDR3 loop is CASSYSGRTASYEQYF. The DNA of the CDR3 is TGTGCCAGCAGTTACTCAGGCAGGACAGCCTCCTACGAGCAGTACTTC. The genes are TRBV6-2 or TRBV6-3 and TRBJ2-7; possible D gene TRBD1, 6 bases. The V end lost 0 bases, the J end lost 0 bases, and 12 bases lay between the germline ends. There are 16 residues in the CDR3. Germline CDR1 MNHEY, CDR2 SVGEGT.